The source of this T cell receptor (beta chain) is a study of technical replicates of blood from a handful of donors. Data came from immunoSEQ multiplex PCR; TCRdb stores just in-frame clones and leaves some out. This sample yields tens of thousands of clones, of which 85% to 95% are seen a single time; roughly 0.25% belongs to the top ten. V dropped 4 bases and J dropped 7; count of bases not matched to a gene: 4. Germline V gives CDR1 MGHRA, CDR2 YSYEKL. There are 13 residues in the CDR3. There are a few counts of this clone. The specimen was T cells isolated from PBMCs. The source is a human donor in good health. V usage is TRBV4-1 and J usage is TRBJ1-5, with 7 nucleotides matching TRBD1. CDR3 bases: TGCGCCAGCAGCCCGGGACAGCTCCAGCCCCAGCATTTT. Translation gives CASSPGQLQPQHF.